A single sample is the source of the 26 T cell receptor beta chains below, sequenced in a study of blood T cell repertoires in COVID-19 (dated by TCRdb to 2018 to 2021). Library generation was performed with the immunoSEQ multiplex PCR assay. TCRdb carries this immuneACCESS record with in-frame sequences only. Its versions omit some clonotypes, under half of them owing to an unresolved V gene in the studies checked, with the rest unexplained. The sample table contains about 110,000 clones; only one count was recorded for around 90% of them. 4.5% to 5% of the sample is in the top ten clones. Sequencing was done on a sample of peripheral blood. The source of these receptors is a human donor in a cohort sampled during active COVID-19.

This chain joins TRBV9 and TRBJ2-2; 8 bases are shared with TRBD1. CDR1 and CDR2 (germline): SGDLS, YYNGEE. V lost 3 bases, J lost 2 bases, and 6 bases stayed unmatched. The length of the CDR3 is 16 residues. CDR3 nucleotides: TGTGCCAGCAGCGGGCGACAGGGGTCAAACACCGGGGAGCTGTTTTTT. Translating gives CASSGRQGSNTGELFF.

This chain joins TRBV23-1 and TRBJ1-3; D gene ambiguous. TRBV23-1 is reported as an ORF; its role is uncertain. The V end was cut by 0 bases, the J end by 2 bases, with 11 bases between. CDR3 size: 16 residues. The CDR3 loop reads CASSQSGRGPGNTIYF. The CDR3 DNA follows: TGCGCCAGCAGTCAATCTGGAAGAGGGCCTGGAAACACCATATATTTT.

V and J are TRBV27 and TRBJ2-7; TRBD1 aligns across 9 bases. Germline V gene data show CDR1 as MNHEY and CDR2 as SMNVEV (reference sequence). V was pared by 6 bases and J by 2 bases, with 8 bases of the junction left unmatched. The CDR3 sequence is 15 residues long. The CDR3 nucleotides are TGTGCCAGCAGCCTAAGGGACAGGGACCCCTACGAGCAGTACTTC. Its protein product is CASSLRDRDPYEQYF.

This clone was seen more than once but under ten times. The chain uses TRBV11-2 and TRBJ1-6, with TRBD1 identical over 12 bases. CDR3 length: 15 residues. Germline V gives CDR1 SGHAT, CDR2 FQNNGV. The ends lost 4 bases at V and 12 bases at J; junction bases unmatched: 7. The CDR3 region is CASSYGGTGGIPLHF. DNA for the CDR3: TGTGCCAGCAGCTACGGGGGGACAGGGGGCATACCCCTCCACTTT.

V is TRBV5-4 and J is TRBJ1-1; 8 bases are shared with TRBD1. Germline V gene sequence: CDR1 SGHNT, CDR2 YYREEE (reference sequence). The CDR3 contains 15 residues. V lost 4 bases to trimming and J lost 4 bases; unmatched junction nucleotides: 9. For the CDR3, the DNA is TGTGCCAGCAGCCCCCCGGGACAGGAGACCACTGAAGCTTTCTTT. Translated: CASSPPGQETTEAFF.

V gene TRBV2 combines with J gene TRBJ2-5; TRBD2 aligns across 9 bases. The V gene end was trimmed by 7 bases and the J gene end by 5 bases; junction bases not matched to a gene: 11. This CDR3 region has 15 residues. The germline V gene encodes CDR1 SNHLY and CDR2 FYNNEI. The CDR3 DNA sequence: TGTGCCAGCAAGCTAGCGGGAACCTGGGGGGAGACCCAGTACTTC. This encodes CASKLAGTWGETQYF.

The rearrangement joins TRBV19 to TRBJ1-1, with D possibly being TRBD1 (5 bases). This CDR3 spans 15 amino acids. Deletions cut 5 bases from V and 5 bases from J, with 18 bases between. Per germline, CDR1 LNHDA and CDR2 SQIVND (reference sequence). The CDR3 nucleotides are TGTGCCAGTAGTCCCGGGACCTACGCGGGGACTGAAGCTTTCTTT. Translated, it gives CASSPGTYAGTEAFF. Based on the CDR3 plus reference TRBV19 and TRBJ1-1, the full variable domain is DGGITQSPKYLFRKEGQNVTLSCEQNLNHDAMYWYRQDPGQGLRLIYYSQIVNDFQKGDIAEGYSVSREKKESFPLTVTSAQKNPTAFYLCASSPGTYAGTEAFFGQGTRLTVV.

The chain employs TRBV7-2 and TRBJ2-1; 10 bases line up with TRBD2. The CDR3 is 16 amino acids. CDR1 and CDR2 from the germline V gene are SGHTA and FQGNSA. V lost 1 base to trimming and J lost 4 bases; unmatched junction nucleotides: 4. The CDR3 loop reads CASSLVAGGDYNEQFF. The CDR3 coding sequence is TGTGCCAGCAGCTTAGTAGCGGGGGGTGATTACAATGAGCAGTTCTTC.

The chain uses TRBV7-2 and TRBJ2-2; D not resolved. The CDR3 sequence is 15 residues long. The germline gives CDR1 SGHTA, CDR2 FQGNSA. V was pared by 5 bases and J by 4 bases, with 14 bases between. In nucleotides, the CDR3 is TGTGCCAGCAGCGGATACTACGGCGCCACCGGGGAGCTGTTTTTT. It is translated as CASSGYYGATGELFF.

The V and J genes are TRBV30 and TRBJ1-2; tentative D call: TRBD1 (6 bases). Germline lookup yields CDR1 GTSNPN and CDR2 SVGIG (reference sequence). The CDR3 totals 12 residues. Trimming pared 5 bases from V and 1 base from J, leaving 8 bases between. CDR3 residues: CAWARGNYGYTF. The CDR3 DNA follows: TGTGCCTGGGCCAGGGGTAACTATGGCTACACCTTC.

This clone is medium-sized. V gene TRBV2 combines with J gene TRBJ2-7; D gene unclear. The CDR3 is made up of 13 amino acids. The V end lost 4 bases, the J end lost 3 bases, and 10 bases lay between the germline ends. The V gene's germline CDR1 is SNHLY and CDR2 FYNNEI. The CDR3 bases are TGTGCCAGCAGTGGGTACGGAGACTACGAGCAGTACTTC. Its protein is CASSGYGDYEQYF.

The genes are TRBV30 and TRBJ1-3; 7 nucleotides match TRBD1. V shed 0 bases and J 6 bases; nucleotides not matched to a gene: 5. The CDR3 has 14 residues. The germline gives CDR1 GTSNPN, CDR2 SVGIG (reference sequence). The CDR3 loop reads CAWSVEGAENTIYF. In nucleotides, the CDR3 is TGTGCCTGGAGTGTGGAGGGGGCCGAAAACACCATATATTTT.

This clone was detected only once. V usage is TRBV5-4 and J usage is TRBJ2-5; no clear D. Germline loops: CDR1 SGHNT, CDR2 YYREEE (reference sequence). The CDR3 loop spans 14 amino acids. Trimming cost V 0 bases and J 1 base, with 7 bases left between them. The CDR3 DNA is TGTGCCAGCAGCTTGGAGCCGAGCCAAGAGACCCAGTACTTC. Translated, it gives CASSLEPSQETQYF.

J is TRBJ1-5 and V is TRBV29-1; D not certain. The V end was cut by 4 bases, the J end by 2 bases, with 9 bases between. Germline assignment: CDR1 SQVTM and CDR2 ANQGSEA. This CDR3 is 13 amino acids long. This CDR3 reads CSVVLVGNQPQHF. The CDR3, as DNA: TGCAGCGTTGTTTTGGTAGGCAATCAGCCCCAGCATTTT. Based on the CDR3 plus reference TRBV29-1 and TRBJ1-5, the full variable domain is SAVISQKPSRDICQRGTSLTIQCQVDSQVTMMFWYRQQPGQSLTLIATANQGSEATYESGFVIDKFPISRPNLTFSTLTVSNMSPEDSSIYLCSVVLVGNQPQHFGDGTRLSIL.

The chain combines TRBV5-1 with TRBJ1-1, with TRBD1 matching 7 bases. The CDR3 consists of 15 residues. V was pared by 0 bases and J by 1 base, with 3 bases of the junction left unmatched. Germline loops: CDR1 SGHRS, CDR2 YFSETQ. CDR3 sequence (DNA): TGCGCCAGCAGCTTGGGAGGGGGCTCGAACACTGAAGCTTTCTTT. Its translation is CASSLGGGSNTEAFF.

This chain connects TRBV18 to TRBJ2-4; D call uncertain. CDR3 size: 19 residues. Germline V CDR1 and CDR2: KGHSH, LQKENI. With 3 bases removed from V and 0 bases from J, the gap between germline ends came to 21 bases. The CDR3 sequence: CASSPPPVTELLAKNIQYF. The CDR3 DNA reads TGTGCCAGCTCACCCCCCCCCGTCACGGAGCTACTAGCCAAAAACATTCAGTACTTC.

The chain has TRBV28 and TRBJ1-2, with 10 bases matching TRBD1. Germline lookup yields CDR1 MDHEN and CDR2 SYDVKM. This CDR3 comprises 15 residues. Trimming cost V 6 bases and J 7 bases; bases outside gene matches: 11. The CDR3 DNA reads TGTGCCAGCAGGATCAAGACAGGGGGCGGTGGTGGCTACACCTTC. Protein sequence: CASRIKTGGGGGYTF.

The chain uses TRBV20-1 and TRBJ2-7; D is uncertain. V was shortened by 3 bases and J by 0 bases, with 12 bases between the two germline ends. The CDR3 has 14 residues. Germline CDR1 DFQATT, CDR2 SNEGSKA (reference sequence). The CDR3 DNA is TGCAGTGCTAGTGGCGGCGGATACTCCTACGAGCAGTACTTC. Amino acids: CSASGGGYSYEQYF.

The V and J genes are TRBV7-9 and TRBJ1-6; 10 bases fit TRBD1. The V gene's germline CDR1 is SEHNR and CDR2 FQNEAQ (reference sequence). J was trimmed by 10 bases and V by 5 bases; bases with no gene match: 5. CDR3 size: 14 residues. The CDR3 region has the DNA TGTGCCAGCAGCCGACAGGGGGCGAGGTCACCCCTCCACTTT. It translates to CASSRQGARSPLHF.

This clone turned up a few times. V is TRBV7-9 and J is TRBJ1-2; D is possibly TRBD1 (6 bases). The CDR3 loop spans 15 amino acids. V was shortened by 0 bases and J by 4 bases, with 12 bases between the two germline ends. From germline, CDR1 is SEHNR and CDR2 FQNEAQ (reference sequence). The CDR3 spells CASSLASGQVYGYTF. In DNA form, the CDR3 reads TGTGCCAGCAGCTTAGCCTCGGGACAAGTCTATGGCTACACCTTC.

V is TRBV5-4 and J is TRBJ2-7; no reliable D call. With 0 bases removed from V and 0 bases from J, the gap between germline ends came to 10 bases. The CDR3 has 15 amino acids. Germline V lookup: CDR1 SGHNT, CDR2 YYREEE (reference sequence). The CDR3: CASSLDGSNSYEQYF. Here the CDR3 DNA reads TGTGCCAGCAGCTTGGACGGGTCGAACTCCTACGAGCAGTACTTC.

This chain connects TRBV5-1 to TRBJ1-6; possibly TRBD1 for D (5 bases). Trimming cost V 0 bases and J 7 bases, with 8 bases left between them. Germline loops: CDR1 SGHRS, CDR2 YFSETQ. This CDR3 is built from 14 residues. Here the CDR3 reads CASSLDSGNSPLHF. The CDR3 coding sequence is TGCGCCAGCAGCTTGGACTCAGGGAATTCACCCCTCCACTTT.

A few counts support this clone. This rearrangement joins TRBV15 to TRBJ1-2; perhaps TRBD1 as D (5 bases). The CDR3 is 19 residues long. V was clipped by 0 bases and J by 6 bases, with 26 bases between them. Germline V gene sequence: CDR1 LNHNV, CDR2 YYDKDF (reference sequence). DNA of the CDR3: TGTGCCACCAGCAGAGATCAGCGGGGATCGGGCCGGGGCACTCATGGCTACACCTTC. Amino acids: CATSRDQRGSGRGTHGYTF. Full variable domain (outside the CDR3, taken from reference TRBV15 and TRBJ1-2): DAMVIQNPRYQVTQFGKPVTLSCSQTLNHNVMYWYQQKSSQAPKLLFHYYDKDFNNEADTPDNFQSRRPNTSFCFLDIRSPGLGDTAMYLCATSRDQRGSGRGTHGYTFGSGTRLTVV.

The chain has TRBV7-6 and TRBJ2-3, with D unresolved. This CDR3 comprises 16 residues. Looked up from germline, CDR1 is SGHVS and CDR2 is FNYEAQ. V was pared by 0 bases and J by 1 base, with 11 bases between. The chain's CDR3 is CASSLAPDIRTDTQYF. The DNA for the CDR3 is TGTGCCAGCAGCTTAGCCCCCGACATACGCACAGATACGCAGTATTTT.

The V and J genes are TRBV7-8 and TRBJ1-5, with a tentative D call TRBD1 (5 bases). Germline CDR1 SGHVS, CDR2 FQNEAQ. V shed 5 bases and J shed 8 bases, with 22 bases lying between them. The CDR3 sequence is 16 residues long. The CDR3 is CASSPQGLGGVEPQHF. The CDR3 DNA reads TGTGCCAGCAGCCCCCAAGGTCTGGGGGGGGTGGAGCCCCAGCATTTT.

The chain carries TRBV3-1 (or the pseudogene TRBV3-2) and TRBJ2-7; tentative D call: TRBD2 (5 bases). This CDR3 spans 14 amino acids. Trimming pared 4 bases from V and 4 bases from J, leaving 14 bases between. Germline CDR1 and CDR2: LGHDT and YNNKEL (reference sequence). The CDR3 region is CASSPLLGDYEQYF. CDR3 DNA sequence: TGTGCCAGCAGCCCCCTCTTGGGAGATTACGAGCAGTACTTC.